Detailed here is one TCR beta chain. TCRdb re-called the 5' RACE reads through MiXCR, storing one row per CDR3 protein. The sample lists over 55,000 distinct CDR3 sequences; approximately 16% were seen once. The sample belongs to a study of HIV-infected patients and healthy controls. This CDR3 region has 17 residues. Germline lookup yields CDR1 LNHDA and CDR2 SQIVND (reference sequence). The V and J ends lost 3 bases and 1 base respectively, with 16 bases between them. What was sequenced was CD4+ T cells from blood. The V and J genes are TRBV19 and TRBJ2-1, with D tentatively TRBD2 (7 bases). This clonotype was obtained from a human donor in good health. DNA of the CDR3: TGTGCCAGTAGTATCTTGGGAGGGGGGGGTTCCTACAATGAGCAGTTCTTC. It yields the protein CASSILGGGGSYNEQFF.